The 7 T cell receptor beta chains below all came from one sample that was sequenced in a study of tumor-infiltrating lymphocytes in primary liver carcinoma. Starting material of approximately 500 ng total RNA yielded TCR beta cDNA via a constant-region primer. Each TCR beta library was derived from three nested multiplex PCR rounds that employed slightly modified ARM-PCR. Forward primers for TRBV1-TRBV30 and a C-beta reverse primer served the first two PCR rounds, at about 10 cycles each. TCRdb fed the multiplex PCR reads into MiXCR, producing one record per CDR3 protein. This sample has approximately 110,000 distinct CDR3 sequences, with about four fifths found just once. Unsorted bulk tissue, about 18-32 mg of it, served as the source for co-extraction of RNA and DNA. Material for sequencing was liver tumor tissue from sampling region 3. Subset indicated: tumor region T3, left-lateral pole. These receptor sequences come from a man aged 35 to 55 with primary liver carcinoma and hepatitis B virus infection.

Of note for this clonotype: The junction and the germline gene differ at one end; a read error may be behind it. The chain uses TRBV12-3 or TRBV12-4 and TRBJ2-1; TRBD1 aligns across 9 bases. The length of the CDR3 is 14 residues. CDR3 sequence: CASSRTGERNEHFF. The DNA for the CDR3 is TGTGCCAGCAGTCGGACAGGGGAGCGCAATGAGCACTTCTTC.

As to this clonotype: The CDR3 does not close with the conserved phenylalanine or tryptophan, likely indicating a read error. The chain links TRBV5-5 to TRBJ1-1; D not resolved. Trimming pared 6 bases from V and 0 bases from J, leaving 9 bases between. The CDR3 runs 13 residues. Germline V gene sequence: CDR1 SGHKS, CDR2 YYEKEE (reference sequence). CDR3 loop: CASNRSMNTEAFI. The CDR3 DNA sequence: TGTGCCAGCAACCGCAGCATGAACACTGAAGCTTTCATT.

This sequence joins TRBV29-1 and TRBJ1-1; D is uncertain. The germline V gene has CDR1 SQVTM and CDR2 ANQGSEA. The CDR3 has 15 residues. Trimming removed 7 bases from V and 0 bases from J, with 18 bases in between. CDR3 loop: CSEAPDWAMNTEAFF. The CDR3 bases are TGCAGCGAGGCCCCAGATTGGGCCATGAACACTGAAGCTTTCTTT.

The chain combines TRBV7-3 with TRBJ2-1, with D possibly TRBD1 on 5 matching bases. Germline values: CDR1 SGHTA, CDR2 FQGTGA. V was cut by 5 bases and J by 3 bases, with 14 bases left in between. This CDR3 is 15 amino acids long. CDR3 sequence reads: CASSLSGAVYNEQFF. CDR3 nucleotides: TGTGCCAGCAGCCTATCTGGGGCGGTCTACAATGAGCAGTTCTTC.

Concerning this clonotype: Germline and junction disagree at one end, which may indicate a read error. This chain links TRBV29-1 with TRBJ2-3; 13 bases align to TRBD2. CDR1 is SQVTM, CDR2 ANQGSEA, per germline. The CDR3 extends over 16 amino acids. CDR3 protein: CNVEGTSGTNADTQYF. In DNA form, the CDR3 reads TGCAACGTTGAAGGGACTAGCGGGACCAACGCAGATACGCAGTATTTT.

Concerning this clonotype itself: The junction departs from the called germline gene at one end, perhaps through a read error. The V gene is TRBV13, the J gene TRBJ2-1; the D is unclear. The germline gives CDR1 PRHDT, CDR2 FYEKMQ (reference sequence). CDR3 length: 15 amino acids. CDR3 residues: CASSLDPGSYNKQLF. The CDR3 DNA is TGTGCCAGCAGCTTAGATCCGGGCTCCTACAATAAGCAGCTCTTC. The whole variable domain, remainder taken from reference TRBV13 and TRBJ2-1, is AAGVIQSPRHLIKEKRETATLKCYPIPRHDTVYWYQQGPGQDPQFLISFYEKMQSDKGSIPDRFSAQQFSDYHSELNMSSLELGDSALYFCASSLDPGSYNKQLFGPGTRLTVL.

In this sample, this clonotype turned up once. One end of the junction is discordant with germline, which a read error may explain. The V call is TRBV12-3 or TRBV12-4, the J call TRBJ1-6, with D maybe TRBD1 (5 bases). The CDR3 runs to 15 residues. The CDR3 DNA sequence: TGTGACAGCAGTCCGCCGGGGCAGAATAATTCACCCCTCCACTTT. Protein: CDSSPPGQNNSPLHF.